One and the same sample provided the 7 T cell receptor beta chains below, sequenced in a study of T cell repertoires and HLA-DP antigens. The assay was immunoSEQ multiplex PCR, and TCRdb's table has in-frame clones only and misses some. Here the sample spans some 89,000 clones, 86% being singletons. These receptors lack a known antigen. The specimen was CD4+ T cells from PBMCs. These receptors came from a man between 50 and 59 years old in good health and CMV-seronegative.

The genes are TRBV4-3 and TRBJ1-2; D gene unclear. This CDR3 is 13 amino acids long. V gave up 6 bases and J gave up 4 bases, with 12 bases separating them. Germline V gene data show CDR1 as LGHNA and CDR2 as YSLEER. This CDR3 reads CASSRAGLYGYTF. DNA for the CDR3: TGCGCCAGCAGTCGCGCGGGCCTCTATGGCTACACCTTC.

The chain couples TRBV11-2 to TRBJ2-5; 7 nucleotides agree with TRBD2. CDR1 and CDR2 (germline): SGHAT, FQNNGV. CDR3 length: 13 amino acids. Trimming cost V 5 bases and J 4 bases; bases outside gene matches: 4. The CDR3 DNA is TGTGCCAGCAGCCCAAGACTAGCAGAGACCCAGTACTTC. Amino acid sequence: CASSPRLAETQYF. Together with reference TRBV11-2 and TRBJ2-5, the CDR3 gives the full variable domain: EAGVAQSPRYKIIEKRQSVAFWCNPISGHATLYWYQQILGQGPKLLIQFQNNGVVDDSQLPKDRFSAERLKGVDSTLKIQPAKLEDSAVYLCASSPRLAETQYFGPGTRLLVL.

The chain joins TRBV5-8 to TRBJ1-1, with D possibly matching TRBD1 (6 bases). The CDR3 runs 16 residues. Germline CDR1 and CDR2: SGHTS and YDEGEE. Trimming pared 4 bases from V and 3 bases from J, leaving 19 bases between. The CDR3 reads CASSPWGGGLDTEAFF. CDR3 DNA: TGTGCCAGCAGCCCCTGGGGAGGGGGTTTGGACACTGAAGCTTTCTTT.

The rearrangement uses TRBV2 and TRBJ2-4, with D perhaps being TRBD1 or TRBD2 (6 bases each). The CDR3 sequence is 10 residues long. Germline CDR1 is SNHLY and CDR2 is FYNNEI. V lost 6 bases and J lost 15, with 12 bases in between. The CDR3 coding sequence is TGTGCCAGCAGCGGGGGCTATAGGTACTTC. It yields the protein CASSGGYRYF.

The chain employs TRBV6-5 and TRBJ2-7; 7 bases map to TRBD1. This CDR3 has 15 residues. Germline V gene lookup returns CDR1 MNHEY and CDR2 SVGAGI. V shed 8 bases, J shed 1 base, and the junction held 11 bases outside the gene matches. The CDR3 nucleotides are TGTGCCAGCTCCTGGGCCAGACAGGGATCCTACGAGCAGTACTTC. It yields the protein CASSWARQGSYEQYF.

This clone showed up just a few times. The rearrangement links TRBV18 to TRBJ2-1, with unresolved D. The CDR3 has 13 residues. Germline assignment: CDR1 KGHSH and CDR2 LQKENI. The V end was cut by 0 bases, the J end by 2 bases, with 2 bases between. The CDR3 loop reads CASSPPTYNEQFF. In DNA form, the CDR3 reads TGTGCCAGCTCACCACCCACCTACAATGAGCAGTTCTTC.

V usage is TRBV7-2 and J usage is TRBJ2-3; D is possibly TRBD1 (7 bases). Deletions cut 0 bases from V and 6 bases from J, with 16 bases between. The CDR3 covers 16 residues. CDR1 is SGHTA and CDR2 is FQGNSA in the germline V gene. The CDR3 loop reads CASSLAEGARQDTQYF. In DNA, the CDR3 is TGTGCCAGCAGCTTAGCGGAGGGGGCGCGGCAGGATACGCAGTATTTT.